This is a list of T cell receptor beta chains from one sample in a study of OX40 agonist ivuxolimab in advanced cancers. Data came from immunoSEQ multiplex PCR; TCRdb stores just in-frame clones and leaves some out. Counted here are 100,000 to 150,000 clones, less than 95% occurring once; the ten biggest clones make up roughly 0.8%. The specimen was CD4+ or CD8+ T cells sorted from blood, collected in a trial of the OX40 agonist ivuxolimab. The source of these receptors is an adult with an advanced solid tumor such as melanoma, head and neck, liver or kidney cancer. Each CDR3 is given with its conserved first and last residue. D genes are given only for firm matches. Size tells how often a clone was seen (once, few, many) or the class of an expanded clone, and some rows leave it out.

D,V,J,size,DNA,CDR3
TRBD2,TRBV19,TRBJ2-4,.,TGTGCCAGTAGTCGGGGACTAGCGGGAAGAACTCTAGACATAGCCAAAAACATTCAGTACTTC,CASSRGLAGRTLDIAKNIQYF
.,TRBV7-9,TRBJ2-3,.,TGTGCCAGCAGAGCGGGCCCCACAGATACGCAGTATTTT,CASRAGPTDTQYF
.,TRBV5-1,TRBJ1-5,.,TGCGCCAGCAGCTTGCTGGGAATCGATAGCAATCAGCCCCAGCATTTT,CASSLLGIDSNQPQHF
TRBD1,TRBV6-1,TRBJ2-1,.,TGTGCCAGCAGCACCTACAGGGGCGCCTACAATGAGCAGTTCTTC,CASSTYRGAYNEQFF
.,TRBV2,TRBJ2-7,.,TGTGCCAGCAGTGAGACCCACCCCTACGAGCAGTACTTC,CASSETHPYEQYF
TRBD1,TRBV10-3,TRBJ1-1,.,TGTGCCATCAGGGATGGACAGGGGAACACTGAAGCTTTCTTT,CAIRDGQGNTEAFF
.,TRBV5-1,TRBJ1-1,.,TGCGCCAGCAGCTGGGCCGGGACTGAAGCTTTCTTT,CASSWAGTEAFF
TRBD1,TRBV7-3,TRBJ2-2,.,TGTGCCAGCAGCTTAACGTATCAGGGGGCCGCGAACACCGGGGAGCTGTTTTTT,CASSLTYQGAANTGELFF
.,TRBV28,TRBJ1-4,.,TGTGCCAGCAGTTTAGGTGGAACTAATGAAAAACTGTTTTTT,CASSLGGTNEKLFF
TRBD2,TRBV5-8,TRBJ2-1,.,TGTGCCAGCAGCTTGGCCGTAGCGGGAGGTGGCAATGAGCAGTTCTTC,CASSLAVAGGGNEQFF
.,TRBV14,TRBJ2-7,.,TGTGCCAGCAGCCGCATGACAGACGGGCGGAACGAGCAGTACTTC,CASSRMTDGRNEQYF
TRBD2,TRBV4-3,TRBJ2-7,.,TGCGCCAGCAGCCAAGATTGGGGCGGGAGGGCCCACGAGCAGTACTTC,CASSQDWGGRAHEQYF
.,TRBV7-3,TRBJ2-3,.,TGTGCCAGCAGCCCCACGGGATTACCCACAGATACGCAGTATTTT,CASSPTGLPTDTQYF
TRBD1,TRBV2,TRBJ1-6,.,TGTGCCAGCAGTGGACAGGGGCGTCATTCACCCCTCCACTTT,CASSGQGRHSPLHF
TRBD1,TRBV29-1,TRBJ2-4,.,TGCAGCGTTGGGACGGGGACAGGGGTGAGGTACATTCAGTACTTC,CSVGTGTGVRYIQYF
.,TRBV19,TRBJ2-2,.,TGTGCCAGTAGTATAGTCGGGGAGCTGTTTTTT,CASSIVGELFF
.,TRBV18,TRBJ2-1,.,TGTGCCAGCTCACCGAACGACCGTGAGCAGTTCTTC,CASSPNDREQFF
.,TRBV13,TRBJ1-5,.,TGTGCCAGCAGCTTAGGCAGGGATCAGCCCCAGCATTTT,CASSLGRDQPQHF
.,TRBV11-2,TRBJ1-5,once,TGTGCCAGCAGCTGGGGCTTCAATCAGCCCCAGCATTTT,CASSWGFNQPQHF
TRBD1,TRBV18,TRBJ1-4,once,TGTGCCAGCTCACCGTCGACAGGGGGCCGGGAAAAACTGTTTTTT,CASSPSTGGREKLFF
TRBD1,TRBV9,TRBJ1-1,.,TGTGCCAGCAGCTTCCGGGACAGAGACACTGAAGCTTTCTTT,CASSFRDRDTEAFF
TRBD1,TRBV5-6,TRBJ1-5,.,TGTGCCAGCAGCCCCCACAGGGGGCCCCAGCATTTT,CASSPHRGPQHF
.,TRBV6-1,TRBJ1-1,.,TGTGCCAGCGAGGATAAGAGGGGGAACACTGAAGCTTTCTTT,CASEDKRGNTEAFF
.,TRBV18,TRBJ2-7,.,TGTGCCAGCTCACCACCCCACCCCTACGAGCAGTACTTC,CASSPPHPYEQYF
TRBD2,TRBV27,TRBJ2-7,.,TGTGCCAGCAGACCCTTAGCGGGAGCCCGATACGAGCAGTACTTC,CASRPLAGARYEQYF
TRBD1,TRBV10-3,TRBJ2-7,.,TGTGCCATCAGTCGGGACAGGGGGTTCAACGAGCAGTACTTC,CAISRDRGFNEQYF
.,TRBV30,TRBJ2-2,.,TGTGCCTGGAGTGTAATATCGTCCGGGGAGCTGTTTTTT,CAWSVISSGELFF
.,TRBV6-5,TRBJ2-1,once,TGTGCCAGCAGTTACGCGGCAGGCTTCAATGAGCAGTTCTTC,CASSYAAGFNEQFF
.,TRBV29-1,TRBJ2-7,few,TGCAGCGCAGGACAGTCTAGCTCCTACGAGCAGTACTTC,CSAGQSSSYEQYF
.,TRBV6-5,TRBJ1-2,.,TGTGCCAGCAGTGTTAGAGGCTATGGCTACACCTTC,CASSVRGYGYTF
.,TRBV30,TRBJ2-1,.,TGTGCCGGGCAGGGATCCCTATACAATGAGCAGTTCTTC,CAGQGSLYNEQFF
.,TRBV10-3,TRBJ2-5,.,TGTGCCATCAGTGCGGAGGACAAAGAGACCCAGTACTTC,CAISAEDKETQYF
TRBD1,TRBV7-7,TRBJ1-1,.,TGTGCTAGCAGCTCGCGACAGACGACAGGGGGGAACACTGAAGCTTTCTTT,CASSSRQTTGGNTEAFF
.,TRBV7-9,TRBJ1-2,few,TGTGCCAGCAGCTTAGGGGTCGGACCGGATGGCTACACCTTC,CASSLGVGPDGYTF
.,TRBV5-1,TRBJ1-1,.,TGCGCCAGCAGCAACGCAGGGACCATGAACACTGAAGCTTTCTTT,CASSNAGTMNTEAFF
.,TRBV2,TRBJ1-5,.,TGTGCCAGCACCATGGACAGAAACCAGCCCCAGCATTTT,CASTMDRNQPQHF
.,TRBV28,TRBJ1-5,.,TGTGCCAGCATCCCGGGTTATAGCAATCAGCCCCAGCATTTT,CASIPGYSNQPQHF
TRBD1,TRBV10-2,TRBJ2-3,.,TGCGCCAGCAATGGACAGGGGTCGGATACGCAGTATTTT,CASNGQGSDTQYF
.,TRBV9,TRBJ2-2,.,TGTGCCAGCACCGCAAGAGGGAGTAATCCCGGGGAGCTGTTTTTT,CASTARGSNPGELFF
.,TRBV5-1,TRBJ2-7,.,TGCGCCAGCAGCTTGGTTCCGGATACCTACGAGCAGTACTTC,CASSLVPDTYEQYF
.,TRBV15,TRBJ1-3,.,TGTGCCACCAGCAGAGATGAGGGGGGTGGAAACACCATATATTTT,CATSRDEGGGNTIYF
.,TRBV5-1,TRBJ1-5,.,TGCGCCAGCAGCTTCGGTGACGGGGGCAATCAGCCCCAGCATTTT,CASSFGDGGNQPQHF
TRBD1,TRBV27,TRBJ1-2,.,TGTGCCAGCAGTTTCGGGGACAGGGGAAATGGCTACACCTTC,CASSFGDRGNGYTF
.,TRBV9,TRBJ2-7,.,TGTGCCAGCAGCCCCCGCGAGCAGGGCTACGAGCAGTACTTC,CASSPREQGYEQYF
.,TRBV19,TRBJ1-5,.,TGTGCCAGTAGTACTCTGGCAGGGAGCTATCAGCCCCAGCATTTT,CASSTLAGSYQPQHF
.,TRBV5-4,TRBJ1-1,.,TGTGCCAGCAGCGCGCGGACGGGGGTCACTGAAGCTTTCTTT,CASSARTGVTEAFF
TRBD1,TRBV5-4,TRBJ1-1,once,TGTGCCAGCAAGATCTCGACGAACCGGGACAGTGAAGCTTTCTTT,CASKISTNRDSEAFF
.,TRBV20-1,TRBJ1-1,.,TGCAGTGCTAAAGAAAACACTGAAGCTTTCTTT,CSAKENTEAFF
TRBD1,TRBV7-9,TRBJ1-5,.,TGTGCCAGCAGCCCCCCCTTAACAACACCGGGACAGTTTAATCAGCCCCAGCATTTT,CASSPPLTTPGQFNQPQHF
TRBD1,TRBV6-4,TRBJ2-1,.,TGTGCCAGCAGTAGACAGGGGGGGTCCTACAATGAGCAGTTCTTC,CASSRQGGSYNEQFF
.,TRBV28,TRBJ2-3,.,TGTGCCACCACCGGCTTCACAGATACGCAGTATTTT,CATTGFTDTQYF
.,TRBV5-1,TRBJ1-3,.,TGCGCCAGCAGCCCACAGGGACCGATCTCTGGAAACACCATATATTTT,CASSPQGPISGNTIYF
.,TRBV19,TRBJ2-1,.,TGTGCCAGTAGGCCGGGCGGGCTTCCCTCCTACAATGAGCAGTTCTTC,CASRPGGLPSYNEQFF
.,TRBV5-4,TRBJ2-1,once,TGTGCCAGCAGCTTGGACACTAGCTCCTACAATGAGCAGTTCTTC,CASSLDTSSYNEQFF
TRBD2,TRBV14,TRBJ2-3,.,TGTGCCAGCAGCCAAGAAAGGGGTTCGGGAGGGCTTCGCACAGATACGCAGTATTTT,CASSQERGSGGLRTDTQYF
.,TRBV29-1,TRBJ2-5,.,TGCAGCGTTGAACCCCTGGTCACAGAGAAAGAGACCCAGTACTTC,CSVEPLVTEKETQYF
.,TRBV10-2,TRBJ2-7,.,TGCGCCAGCAGCACTCCACAGGGATCTTCCTACGAGCAGTACTTC,CASSTPQGSSYEQYF
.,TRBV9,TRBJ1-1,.,TGTGCCAGCAGCTACGCACCGGGGTCTGAAGCTTTCTTT,CASSYAPGSEAFF
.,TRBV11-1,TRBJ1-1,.,TGTGCCAGCAGCTTGAGTTCGGGACACGGGAACACTGAAGCTTTCTTT,CASSLSSGHGNTEAFF